These 10 T cell receptor beta chains were all obtained from the same sample, sequenced in a study of cytomegalovirus exposure and HLA in healthy donors. Researchers ran the PCR with 60 Vbeta and 13 Jbeta primers. Profiled with immunoSEQ multiplex PCR; TCRdb holds only in-frame clones, not every one. Of fewer than 100,000 clones detected, 7.6% appear once; the ten largest clones hold under 3%. Sequenced sample: PBMCs. Source of these receptors: a man aged 45 to 65 in good health and CMV-seronegative.

This clone was seen a handful of times. The J gene is TRBJ2-1, the V gene TRBV7-6; tentatively, D is TRBD1 (6 bases). CDR3 size: 16 residues. Trimming pared 10 bases from V and 4 bases from J, leaving 23 bases between. Germline lookup yields CDR1 SGHVS and CDR2 FNYEAQ. The CDR3 here is CATTPGGRGTYNEQFF. CDR3 sequence (DNA): TGTGCCACCACTCCCGGTGGCAGGGGTACGTACAATGAGCAGTTCTTC. Full variable domain (missing parts from reference TRBV7-6 and TRBJ2-1): GAGVSQSPRYKVTKRGQDVALRCDPISGHVSLYWYRQALGQGPEFLTYFNYEAQQDKSGLPNDRFSAERPEGSISTLTIQRTEQRDSAMYRCATTPGGRGTYNEQFFGPGTRLTVL.

This sequence joins TRBV11-2 and TRBJ2-1, with 8 bases matching TRBD1. With 4 bases clipped from V and 7 bases from J, the junction kept 0 bases outside the gene matches. The V gene's germline CDR1 is SGHAT and CDR2 FQNNGV. CDR3 length: 12 residues. The CDR3 sequence is CASSWDRNEQFF. The CDR3 coding sequence is TGTGCCAGCAGCTGGGACAGGAATGAGCAGTTCTTC. The full variable domain, rest sourced from reference TRBV11-2 and TRBJ2-1, is EAGVAQSPRYKIIEKRQSVAFWCNPISGHATLYWYQQILGQGPKLLIQFQNNGVVDDSQLPKDRFSAERLKGVDSTLKIQPAKLEDSAVYLCASSWDRNEQFFGPGTRLTVL.

The gene calls are TRBV10-2 and TRBJ2-1; 9 bases agree with TRBD1. V shed 2 bases and J 5 bases; nucleotides not matched to a gene: 4. This CDR3 is built from 15 residues. Germline values: CDR1 WSHSY, CDR2 SAAADI. CDR3: CASSEGQGLHNEQFF. The DNA of the CDR3 is TGCGCCAGCAGTGAGGGACAGGGGTTGCACAATGAGCAGTTCTTC.

This clone was picked up a small number of times. This sequence joins TRBV7-3 and TRBJ2-3; TRBD2 matches at 7 bases. With V trimmed by 5 bases and J by 4 bases, 6 bases remained unmatched. The germline gives CDR1 SGHTA, CDR2 FQGTGA. This CDR3 is built from 14 residues. The CDR3 DNA follows: TGTGCCAGCAGCCAAACTAGCGTCCCAGATACGCAGTATTTT. Its translation is CASSQTSVPDTQYF.

A note on this clone: One end of the junction varies from germline; a read error may be responsible. This chain uses TRBV2 with TRBJ1-3; TRBD1 matches at 9 bases. This CDR3 has 15 amino acids. The germline gives CDR1 SNHLY, CDR2 FYNNEI. In DNA, the CDR3 is TGTGCCGGCAGGGACAGGGTCAACTCTGGAAACACCATATATTTT. It specifies CAGRDRVNSGNTIYF.

This chain connects TRBV5-1 to TRBJ2-7, with TRBD1 identical over 10 bases. Germline V gene lookup returns CDR1 SGHRS and CDR2 YFSETQ. CDR3 length: 14 amino acids. V shed 4 bases and J 3 bases; nucleotides not matched to a gene: 4. The CDR3 loop is CASSPWDRGYEQYF. The DNA for the CDR3 is TGCGCCAGCAGCCCCTGGGACAGGGGCTACGAGCAGTACTTC.

This clone was seen a few times. The chain couples TRBV7-9 to TRBJ2-1; 10 bases line up with TRBD2. CDR1 is SEHNR, CDR2 FQNEAQ, per germline (reference sequence). CDR3 size: 16 residues. J was trimmed by 6 bases and V by 1 base; bases with no gene match: 6. CDR3 loop: CASSLDGAGGSNEQFF. In nucleotides, the CDR3 is TGTGCCAGCAGCTTAGACGGAGCGGGAGGGTCCAATGAGCAGTTCTTC. Full variable domain (outside the CDR3, taken from reference TRBV7-9 and TRBJ2-1): DTGVSQNPRHKITKRGQNVTFRCDPISEHNRLYWYRQTLGQGPEFLTYFQNEAQLEKSRLLSDRFSAERPKGSFSTLEIQRTEQGDSAMYLCASSLDGAGGSNEQFFGPGTRLTVL.

This clone appeared a few times. The chain has TRBV14 and TRBJ2-5; D not resolved. Deletions cut 0 bases from V and 1 base from J, with 9 bases between. The germline CDR1 and CDR2 sequences are SGHDN and FVKESK. The CDR3 totals 15 residues. CDR3 region: CASSQEASVQETQYF. The CDR3 DNA reads as TGTGCCAGCAGCCAAGAAGCGAGCGTCCAAGAGACCCAGTACTTC.

The chain joins TRBV5-1 to TRBJ2-2; 7 nucleotides align to TRBD2. The CDR3 sequence is 17 residues long. CDR1 and CDR2 from the germline V gene are SGHRS and YFSETQ. Losses at the gene ends were 0 bases for V and 4 bases for J; bases not matched to a gene: 9. The CDR3, as DNA: TGCGCCAGCAGCTTGGCCCGTCAGCGCGGGGGCACCGGGGAGCTGTTTTTT. Protein sequence: CASSLARQRGGTGELFF.

This clone was picked up a small number of times. This chain uses TRBV28 with TRBJ2-3, with 7 bases aligning to TRBD1. This CDR3 has 17 amino acids. The germline gives CDR1 MDHEN, CDR2 SYDVKM. Losses at the gene ends were 5 bases for V and 3 bases for J; bases not matched to a gene: 14. CDR3 residues: CASSHGILGTDTDTQYF. The CDR3 DNA reads TGTGCCAGCAGTCACGGTATACTCGGGACAGATACAGATACGCAGTATTTT.